This record concerns one T cell receptor (beta chain) sequence. TCRdb redid the calling of the RT-PCR reads with MiXCR, one entry per CDR3 protein. The sample lists about 680,000 distinct CDR3 sequences, over 12% occurring once. V was clipped by 2 bases and J by 2 bases, with 15 bases between them. The CDR3 loop spans 16 amino acids. The germline CDR1 and CDR2 sequences are WNHNN and SYGVQD (reference sequence). This chain links TRBV10-1 with TRBJ1-1; TRBD1 is a possible D gene (5 bases). The sequence was obtained from a female donor in good health, serving as a healthy control. The sequenced sample was memory CD4+ T cells from blood. CDR3 DNA sequence: TGCGCCAGCAGTGAGGAGTGGAGGGGCGGAAACACTGAAGCTTTCTTT. This translates into CASSEEWRGGNTEAFF.